The 8 T cell receptor beta chains given below trace back to one sample, sequenced in a study of identical twins. TCRdb called the 5' RACE reads again in MiXCR, with one record for every CDR3 protein. The repertoire holds 1.5 million to 2 million distinct CDR3 sequences, with roughly 35% as singletons. The sequenced sample consisted of cord blood. These receptors were taken from a newborn girl in good health.

This chain links TRBV6-2 or TRBV6-3 with TRBJ2-7; no reliable D call. V was pared by 8 bases and J by 0 bases, with 11 bases between. Germline V gives CDR1 MNHEY, CDR2 SVGEGT. The CDR3 loop spans 13 amino acids. This CDR3 reads CASGTRPSYEQYF. The CDR3 DNA follows: TGTGCCAGCGGAACGCGGCCCTCCTACGAGCAGTACTTC.

This rearrangement joins TRBV28 to TRBJ2-1; possible D gene TRBD2, 5 bases. Looked up from germline, CDR1 is MDHEN and CDR2 is SYDVKM. The V and J ends lost 1 base and 6 bases respectively, with 13 bases between them. CDR3 length: 15 residues. The CDR3 DNA is TGTGCCAGCAGTTTATTGGTGGGAGTAGGCAATGAGCAGTTCTTC. Its protein is CASSLLVGVGNEQFF.

The V and J genes are TRBV6-1 and TRBJ2-1; 8 bases agree with TRBD2. The J call may be incorrect, as the DNA end agrees better with TRBJ2-7. The CDR3 totals 15 residues. CDR1 is MNHNS and CDR2 is SASEGT in the germline V gene. CDR3 sequence: CASSPTAGGRNEQYF. The CDR3 DNA reads as TGTGCCAGCAGTCCTACCGCGGGAGGAAGGAATGAGCAGTACTTC.

The V gene is TRBV28, the J gene TRBJ2-5, with D perhaps assigned TRBD1 or TRBD2 (6 bases each). Germline CDR1 and CDR2: MDHEN and SYDVKM. The CDR3 runs to 15 residues. V was cut by 3 bases and J by 1 base, with 12 bases left in between. In DNA form, the CDR3 reads TGTGCCAGCAGTTTGGAGGGGACACTCCAAGAGACCCAGTACTTC. This encodes CASSLEGTLQETQYF.

V gene TRBV10-3 combines with J gene TRBJ1-1, with 9 bases aligning to TRBD1. This CDR3 has 13 amino acids. Germline V gives CDR1 ENHRY, CDR2 SYGVKD. V lost 0 bases, J lost 9 bases, and 2 bases stayed unmatched. The CDR3 spells CAISESGQGKAFF. DNA for the CDR3: TGTGCCATCAGTGAGTCGGGACAGGGAAAAGCTTTCTTT.

This clonotype was found a few times. The V call is TRBV6-2 or TRBV6-3, the J call TRBJ2-1, with 9 positions matching TRBD2. With 7 bases clipped from V and 4 bases from J, the junction kept 20 bases outside the gene matches. Germline V gives CDR1 MNHEY, CDR2 SVGEGT. The CDR3 sequence is 19 residues long. As DNA, the CDR3 is TGTGCCAGCATCAACGCGGGACTAGCCCCGACCTATTCATACAATGAGCAGTTCTTC. It yields the protein CASINAGLAPTYSYNEQFF.

This clonotype was seen only once. This chain joins TRBV30 and TRBJ1-2; D remains unclear. This CDR3 comprises 12 residues. Germline V CDR1 and CDR2: GTSNPN, SVGIG (reference sequence). Trimming stripped 4 bases from V and 8 bases from J, with 14 bases between. The CDR3 DNA reads TGTGCCTGGATAATCGGCAGCTACGGCTACACCTTC. Translation gives CAWIIGSYGYTF. Full variable domain (remainder filled in from reference TRBV30 and TRBJ1-2): SQTIHQWPATLVQPVGSPLSLECTVEGTSNPNLYWYRQAAGRGLQLLFYSVGIGQISSEVPQNLSASRPQDRQFILSSKKLLLSDSGFYLCAWIIGSYGYTFGSGTRLTVV.

The chain couples TRBV29-1 to TRBJ1-2, with 10 bases identical to TRBD1. The CDR3 runs to 14 residues. Trimming at V came to 5 bases and at J to 7 bases, leaving 10 bases not matched to a gene. Germline assignment: CDR1 SQVTM and CDR2 ANQGSEA. DNA of the CDR3: TGCAGCGTTTGGGGAGTGGGGACAGGGGTTGGCTACACCTTC. This gives the protein CSVWGVGTGVGYTF.